This T cell receptor beta chain is from a study of shared clonotypes between healthy human individuals. Points from the study as a whole: Estimated clonotype richness was generally higher in naive than memory subsets. The sole specimen, blood, was sampled, and tissue repertoires likely differ.

The CDR3 is 17 residues long. V shed 6 bases, J shed 6 bases, and the junction held 17 bases outside the gene matches. Germline V gene lookup returns CDR1 SGHTA and CDR2 FQGNSA. At the deep level, the assay was run. Every subset had its genomic DNA shared out evenly among several immunoSEQ plates. Libraries were prepared by immunoSEQ multiplex PCR; TCRdb keeps only in-frame clonotypes and omits some of them. The data hold about 2.1 million clones, with 93% observed a single time. As for this clone: Its antigen remains unknown.

Naive CD8 cells lacked CD45RO, underwent positive selection for CCR7 and left out terminally differentiated effector memory CD45RA+ cells. Sequenced input: naive CD8+ T cells from PBMCs. The receptor's source is a man aged 18 to 35 in good health. Some clones in this sample may be carry-over from other donors' samples. The chain combines TRBV7-2 with TRBJ2-7, with 10 positions matching TRBD1. The CDR3 nucleotides read TGTGCCAGCAGTCGACCCGTTATACTGGGACAGGGGTTCGAGCAGTACTTC. Translation gives CASSRPVILGQGFEQYF. Full variable domain (missing parts from reference TRBV7-2 and TRBJ2-7): GAGVSQSPSNKVTEKGKDVELRCDPISGHTALYWYRQSLGQGLEFLIYFQGNSAPDKSGLPSDRFSAERTGGSVSTLTIQRTQQEDSAVYLCASSRPVILGQGFEQYFGPGTRLTVT.